The table lists the clone carrying this T cell receptor beta chain with a few counts. Its antigen is as yet unknown. CDR3 length: 13 residues. V lost 1 base, J lost 7 bases, and 8 bases lay in between. The V gene's germline CDR1 is LGHNA and CDR2 YSLEER. Graves' hyperthyroidism showing no ophthalmopathy progression within 18 months was considered stable. Researchers barred patients who had uncontrolled infection, other autoimmune disease, pregnancy or lactation. This specimen comes from a study of T cells in Graves' hyperthyroidism and ophthalmopathy. Looking at the study overall: At initial diagnosis, before any treatment had begun, peripheral blood was obtained. Findings and caveats of the study: Most expanded thyroid clonotypes above 0.001 also appeared in blood.

RNA transcripts provided the source from which TCR beta CDR3 regions were amplified. HTBI primers drove first-round RT-PCR of the TCR CDR3. Using its own MiXCR run on the multiplex PCR reads, TCRdb lists one record per CDR3 protein. The sample lists roughly 700,000 distinct CDR3 sequences; roughly a third were seen once. The receptor's source is a woman in her thirties or forties with Graves' hyperthyroidism. The chain has TRBV4-3 and TRBJ1-5; D gene uncertain. The sequenced sample was blood. The CDR3 nucleotides read TGCGCCAGCAGCCAAGTCAATTCCCAGCCCCAGCATTTT. Translation: CASSQVNSQPQHF.